Reported below is one T cell receptor beta chain. Its antigen is currently not known. Within one base of it there is no much larger clone, and no base qualities were kept. This specimen comes from a study of T cells in Graves' hyperthyroidism and ophthalmopathy (dated by TCRdb to about 2019). About the study as a whole: Peripheral blood was sampled at the time of initial diagnosis, prior to any treatment. The 100 discovery patients were divided at random into training and test sets in a 7:3 ratio. Once sampling was done, hyperthyroidism patients were given methimazole at a starting dose of 30 mg daily, whereas ophthalmopathy patients were given high-dose intravenous methylprednisolone. The paper describes TCR Vbeta CDR3 sequencing of around 140 peripheral blood samples, made up of 43 ophthalmopathy patients, around 73 hyperthyroidism patients and 17 progressor patients. The study also compared thyroid tissue and blood T-cell repertoires from several Graves' hyperthyroidism patients. To identify distinguishing TCR V-J signatures, a discovery cohort of about a hundred patients was used, comprising fewer than 45 with Graves' ophthalmopathy and some 60 with stable Graves' hyperthyroidism. An independent validation cohort of fewer than 20 hyperthyroidism patients and approximately 15 patients who later progressed to ophthalmopathy tested prospective prediction of ophthalmopathy. Results the study describes overall, beyond this receptor: Sample size was not statistically predetermined, and investigators were not blinded to group allocation. In validation, the model predicted progression to ophthalmopathy with roughly 66% sensitivity and less than 75% specificity, a median of roughly seven months before onset. Most expanded thyroid clonotypes (frequency above 0.001) were also detected in blood, suggesting blood repertoires may reflect thyroid immune responses. Ophthalmopathy was separated from stable hyperthyroidism by a 13 V-J signature model, with roughly 88% sensitivity and about 81% specificity obtained in cross-validation and 80%/75% obtained in testing.

The TCR beta CDR3 regions were amplified from the RNA transcripts. A first-round RT-PCR of the TCR CDR3 used the HTBI primer set with the Qiagen OneStep RT-PCR kit. The libraries were constructed in a second round of multiplex PCR and then size-selected and purified. Libraries were sequenced paired-end with 100 bp reads on an Illumina HiSeq2000. The study's own analysis went as follows. SOAPnuke was used to process the raw data, throwing out any read that contained adapters or uncalled bases, had a mean Phred below 15, or lacked an exact constant-primer or identifier match. COPE v1.2.5 was used to merge high-quality paired reads, and clonotypes were defined as unique nucleotide sequences. MiTCR v1.1 was used to align the clonotypes against IMGT TRBV, TRBD and TRBJ reference segments. The analysis was restricted to V-J combinations with a frequency above 0.0001, which together covered about 99% of the repertoires. The TCS score was defined as the ratio of F50 (clonal expansion) to E x V (chaos), calculated using BLOSUM62-based TCRdist between CDR3 peptides within each V-J. Welch's t-statistics and random forest reduced around 510 V-J features to 13, which were used in a naive Bayes classifier (R e1071). The public reads were reanalyzed by TCRdb: fastp trimming at Q25, MiXCR alignment, in-frame beta chains only. Each record represents a unique CDR3 protein, reported with the most common genes and DNA among its rows. TCRdb, not the authors, supplied the V and J calls. This sample comprises approximately 330,000 distinct CDR3 sequences, about 21% of them detected only once. The ten largest make up over 40% of the sample.

Stable Graves' hyperthyroidism was defined as the absence of progression to ophthalmopathy over 18 months of follow-up. The hyperthyroidism patients were between 18 and 65 years old and newly diagnosed, with a disease duration of less than 2 months. The study excluded patients with uncontrolled infections, other autoimmune diseases, pregnancy or lactation. Diagnoses were based on clinical symptoms, serum thyroxine and TRAb, thyroid ultrasound and orbital computed tomography. Ficoll-Paque density gradient centrifugation was used to isolate PBMCs from 10 ml of fresh peripheral blood. Total RNA was extracted with Trizol reagent, and quality was checked on an Agilent 2100 Bioanalyzer. The CDR3 contains 15 residues, cysteine and phenylalanine counted. Only the CDR3 part of the read is kept: 45 bases, read in frame from the first base. V is clipped by 1 base and J by 1 base, and the sequence between their germline boundaries is 11 bases long. Looking up the germline V gene yields CDR1 SGDLS and CDR2 YYNGEE.

Sequenced sample: blood. The receptor was derived from a woman aged 50 to 60 with Graves' hyperthyroidism. The receptor chain draws on TRBV9 and TRBJ1-1; a confident D gene designation cannot be given. The CDR3 reads as follows: CASSVFPRQNTEAFF. The nucleotide sequence reads TGTGCCAGCAGCGTATTTCCGAGGCAGAACACTGAAGCTTTCTTT. The full variable domain, with segments outside the CDR3 supplied by the reference TRBV9 and TRBJ1-1 proteins, appears as DSGVTQTPKHLITATGQRVTLRCSPRSGDLSVYWYQQSLDQGLQFLIQYYNGEERAKGNILERFSAQQFPDLHSELNLSSLELGDSALYFCASSVFPRQNTEAFFGQGTRLTVV.